This entry is about one T cell receptor beta chain. The sample belongs to a study of monozygotic twins with cystic fibrosis. Study-wide background: With approximately 14 PCR cycles, barcoded libraries came from about 3.2 micrograms of fragmented DNA.

V was shortened by 7 bases and J by 8 bases, with 17 bases between the two germline ends. CDR3 length equals 12 residues. Looked up from germline, CDR1 is SQVTM and CDR2 is ANQGSEA. Profiled with immunoSEQ multiplex PCR; TCRdb holds only in-frame clones, not every one. The repertoire includes about 14,000 clones, approximately 81% of them detected once, and roughly 1% sits in the top ten. This chain uses TRBV29-1 with TRBJ1-2; a weak D match, TRBD1 (5 bases). The sample consisted of blood. The clonotype originates from a boy between 10 and 17 years old with cystic fibrosis. The CDR3 protein is CSARLRDGGYTF. CDR3 coding DNA: TGCAGCGCTAGACTCCGGGACGGCGGCTACACCTTC.